This is a list of T cell receptor beta chains from one sample in a study of cytomegalovirus exposure and HLA in healthy donors. The method was immunoSEQ multiplex PCR; TCRdb's version includes in-frame clones alone and lacks a portion of them. The sample holds around 190,000 clones, 79% seen once. Sequencing was done on a sample of PBMCs. The origin of the receptors is a woman between 40 and 50 years old in good health and CMV-seronegative. Both conserved end residues are part of each CDR3. Each record gives: V gene, CDR3 length, clone size, D gene, J gene, CDR3 protein, CDR3 DNA. The D gene is left open where the match is weak. The size of a clone is reported for some rows only, either as once, few or many, or as a class for expanded clones.

v_gene: TRBV6-1
len: 15
abundance: NA
d_gene: TRBD2
j_gene: TRBJ2-3
CDR3aa: CASSTAGGGSDTQYF
CDR3nt: TGTGCCAGCAGTACAGCGGGGGGGGGCAGTGATACGCAGTATTTT

v_gene: TRBV2
len: 15
abundance: NA
d_gene: NA
j_gene: TRBJ1-1
CDR3aa: CASSQTGITNTEAFF
CDR3nt: TGTGCCAGCAGTCAGACAGGAATAACGAACACTGAAGCTTTCTTT

v_gene: TRBV19
len: 17
abundance: NA
d_gene: NA
j_gene: TRBJ2-5
CDR3aa: CASSIRSGDSYQETQYF
CDR3nt: TGTGCCAGTAGTATAAGGTCTGGAGACAGCTACCAAGAGACCCAGTACTTC

v_gene: TRBV11-2
len: 16
abundance: NA
d_gene: NA
j_gene: TRBJ1-2
CDR3aa: CASSYSLGSNNYGYTF
CDR3nt: TGTGCCAGCAGCTACAGCCTTGGGAGCAATAACTATGGCTACACCTTC

v_gene: TRBV6-1
len: 13
abundance: NA
d_gene: NA
j_gene: TRBJ2-1
CDR3aa: CASSGTSSNEQFF
CDR3nt: TGTGCCAGCAGTGGAACTAGCAGCAATGAGCAGTTCTTC

v_gene: TRBV9
len: 16
abundance: NA
d_gene: TRBD1
j_gene: TRBJ2-3
CDR3aa: CASSVGTGSSTDTQYF
CDR3nt: TGTGCCAGCAGCGTCGGGACAGGGTCCAGCACAGATACGCAGTATTTT

v_gene: TRBV11-2
len: 15
abundance: NA
d_gene: NA
j_gene: TRBJ1-2
CDR3aa: CASSVTSPLHNGYTF
CDR3nt: TGTGCCAGCAGCGTAACCTCCCCACTCCATAATGGCTACACCTTC

v_gene: TRBV7-9
len: 19
abundance: NA
d_gene: NA
j_gene: TRBJ2-7
CDR3aa: CASSSPLSGGTGPPYEQYF
CDR3nt: TGTGCCAGCAGCTCCCCTCTTTCGGGGGGGACAGGGCCCCCCTACGAGCAGTACTTC

v_gene: TRBV5-1
len: 14
abundance: NA
d_gene: NA
j_gene: TRBJ2-7
CDR3aa: CASSLGQPSYEQYF
CDR3nt: TGCGCCAGCAGCCTCGGACAGCCTTCCTACGAGCAGTACTTC

v_gene: TRBV27
len: 15
abundance: once
d_gene: NA
j_gene: TRBJ1-2
CDR3aa: CASSPPAGPLYGYTF
CDR3nt: TGTGCCAGCAGTCCTCCGGCGGGACCTCTCTATGGCTACACCTTC

v_gene: TRBV13
len: 14
abundance: once
d_gene: TRBD2
j_gene: TRBJ2-5
CDR3aa: CASSKEREWETQYF
CDR3nt: TGTGCCAGCAGCAAAGAGCGGGAGTGGGAGACCCAGTACTTC

v_gene: TRBV5-6
len: 15
abundance: NA
d_gene: NA
j_gene: TRBJ2-1
CDR3aa: CASSLSGTVPNEQFF
CDR3nt: TGTGCCAGCAGCTTGTCAGGCACGGTCCCCAATGAGCAGTTCTTC

v_gene: TRBV5-5
len: 14
abundance: few
d_gene: NA
j_gene: TRBJ1-4
CDR3aa: CASSLSYGDEKLFF
CDR3nt: TGTGCCAGCAGCTTGTCTTACGGGGATGAAAAACTGTTTTTT

v_gene: TRBV30
len: 13
abundance: NA
d_gene: NA
j_gene: TRBJ2-3
CDR3aa: CAWSGQGTDTQYF
CDR3nt: TGTGCCTGGAGTGGCCAGGGCACAGATACGCAGTATTTT

v_gene: TRBV10-1
len: 13
abundance: few
d_gene: TRBD1
j_gene: TRBJ1-6
CDR3aa: CASSTGGGSPLHF
CDR3nt: TGCGCCAGCAGCACAGGGGGCGGATCACCCCTCCACTTT

v_gene: TRBV28
len: 16
abundance: NA
d_gene: NA
j_gene: TRBJ1-5
CDR3aa: CASSLTVLSGNQPQHF
CDR3nt: TGTGCCAGCAGTTTAACAGTTTTGTCAGGGAATCAGCCCCAGCATTTT

v_gene: TRBV5-1
len: 15
abundance: NA
d_gene: NA
j_gene: TRBJ1-3
CDR3aa: CASSLGATAGNTIYF
CDR3nt: TGCGCCAGCAGCTTGGGGGCTACAGCTGGAAACACCATATATTTT

v_gene: TRBV2
len: 13
abundance: NA
d_gene: NA
j_gene: TRBJ1-1
CDR3aa: CASSPLGRWRAFF
CDR3nt: TGTGCCAGCAGTCCCCTGGGCAGGTGGAGGGCTTTCTTT

v_gene: TRBV27
len: 16
abundance: NA
d_gene: TRBD1
j_gene: TRBJ2-7
CDR3aa: CASSPRFDRGRIEQYF
CDR3nt: TGTGCCAGCAGTCCCCGTTTCGACAGGGGGCGAATCGAGCAGTACTTC

v_gene: TRBV28
len: 16
abundance: NA
d_gene: NA
j_gene: TRBJ1-2
CDR3aa: CASSLNGGYGYYGYTF
CDR3nt: TGTGCCAGCAGTTTAAATGGGGGGTATGGGTACTATGGCTACACCTTC

v_gene: TRBV5-4
len: 17
abundance: few
d_gene: NA
j_gene: TRBJ1-3
CDR3aa: CASSLSSRVLTGNTIYF
CDR3nt: TGTGCCAGCAGCTTGTCCTCCAGGGTACTAACTGGAAACACCATATATTTT

v_gene: TRBV6-6
len: 14
abundance: NA
d_gene: NA
j_gene: TRBJ2-7
CDR3aa: CASSNLMSSYEQYF
CDR3nt: TGTGCCAGCAGTAACCTGATGAGCTCCTACGAGCAGTACTTC

v_gene: TRBV11-2
len: 16
abundance: NA
d_gene: NA
j_gene: TRBJ2-1
CDR3aa: CASSLVLRGSYNEQFF
CDR3nt: TGTGCCAGCAGCTTAGTTTTACGCGGCTCCTACAATGAGCAGTTCTTC

v_gene: TRBV5-1
len: 15
abundance: NA
d_gene: NA
j_gene: TRBJ2-7
CDR3aa: CASRPSTGSSYEQYF
CDR3nt: TGCGCCAGCAGACCCTCGACAGGCAGCTCCTACGAGCAGTACTTC

v_gene: TRBV25-1
len: 17
abundance: NA
d_gene: NA
j_gene: TRBJ1-6
CDR3aa: CASSEDIAGSYNSPLHF
CDR3nt: TGTGCCAGCAGTGAAGACATCGCTGGCTCCTATAATTCACCCCTCCACTTT

v_gene: TRBV5-4
len: 18
abundance: NA
d_gene: TRBD2
j_gene: TRBJ2-5
CDR3aa: CASSIPLGLAGASETQYF
CDR3nt: TGTGCCAGCAGCATACCGCTCGGGCTAGCGGGGGCCAGTGAGACCCAGTACTTC

v_gene: TRBV6-5
len: 14
abundance: NA
d_gene: TRBD1
j_gene: TRBJ1-1
CDR3aa: CASSKRRGLTEAFF
CDR3nt: TGTGCCAGCAGTAAGCGCAGGGGGCTAACTGAAGCTTTCTTT

v_gene: TRBV11-3
len: 18
abundance: NA
d_gene: NA
j_gene: TRBJ2-7
CDR3aa: CASSTPRESQGRTYEQYF
CDR3nt: TGTGCCAGCAGCACACCCCGCGAATCACAGGGCCGGACCTACGAGCAGTACTTC